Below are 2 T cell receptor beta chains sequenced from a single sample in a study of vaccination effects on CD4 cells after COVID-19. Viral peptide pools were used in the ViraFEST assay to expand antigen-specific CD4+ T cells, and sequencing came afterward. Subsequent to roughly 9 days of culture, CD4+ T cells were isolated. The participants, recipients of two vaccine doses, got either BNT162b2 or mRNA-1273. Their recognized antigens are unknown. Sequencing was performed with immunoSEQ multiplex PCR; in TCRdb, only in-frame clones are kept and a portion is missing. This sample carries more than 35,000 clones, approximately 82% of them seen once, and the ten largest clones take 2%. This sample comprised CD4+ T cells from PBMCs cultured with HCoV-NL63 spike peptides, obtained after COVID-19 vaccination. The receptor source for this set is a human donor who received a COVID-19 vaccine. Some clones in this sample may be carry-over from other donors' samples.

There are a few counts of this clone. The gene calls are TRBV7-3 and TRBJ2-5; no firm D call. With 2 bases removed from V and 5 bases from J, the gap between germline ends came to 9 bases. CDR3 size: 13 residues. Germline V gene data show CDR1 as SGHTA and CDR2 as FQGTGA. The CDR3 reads CASSLGSLETQYF. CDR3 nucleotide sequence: TGTGCCAGCAGCTTAGGATCATTGGAGACCCAGTACTTC. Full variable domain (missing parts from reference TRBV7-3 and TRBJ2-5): GAGVSQTPSNKVTEKGKYVELRCDPISGHTALYWYRQSLGQGPEFLIYFQGTGAADDSGLPNDRFFAVRPEGSVSTLKIQRTERGDSAVYLCASSLGSLETQYFGPGTRLLVL.

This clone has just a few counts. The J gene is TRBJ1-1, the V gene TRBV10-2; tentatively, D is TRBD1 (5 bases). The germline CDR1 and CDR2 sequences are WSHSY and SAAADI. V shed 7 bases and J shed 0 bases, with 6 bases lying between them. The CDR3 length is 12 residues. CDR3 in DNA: TGCGCCAGCAAGACAGTGAACACTGAAGCTTTCTTT. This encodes CASKTVNTEAFF.